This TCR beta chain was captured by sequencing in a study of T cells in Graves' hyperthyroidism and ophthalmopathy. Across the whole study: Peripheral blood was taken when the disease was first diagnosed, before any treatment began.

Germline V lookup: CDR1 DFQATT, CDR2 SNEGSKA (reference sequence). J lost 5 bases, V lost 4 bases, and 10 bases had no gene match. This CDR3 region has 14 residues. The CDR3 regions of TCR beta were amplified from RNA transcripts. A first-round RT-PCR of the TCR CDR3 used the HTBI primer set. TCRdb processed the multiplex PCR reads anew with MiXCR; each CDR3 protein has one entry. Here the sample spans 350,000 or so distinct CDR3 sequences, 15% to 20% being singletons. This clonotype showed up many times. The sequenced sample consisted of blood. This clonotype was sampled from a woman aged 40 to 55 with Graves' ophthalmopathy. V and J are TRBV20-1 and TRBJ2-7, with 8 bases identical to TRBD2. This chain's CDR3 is CSATVGLAVHEQYF. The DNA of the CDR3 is TGCAGTGCTACCGTAGGACTAGCTGTCCACGAGCAGTACTTC.